These T cell receptor beta chains were read from a single sample in a study of beta chain features in type 1 diabetes. TCRdb's copy holds only in-frame clones and misses some; the assay was immunoSEQ multiplex PCR. The sample gives 350,000 to 450,000 clones, about 15% of which show up once; around 0.035% is in the top ten. The sample was naive CD4+ T cells from blood. Receptors were obtained from a man aged 25 to 45 in good health. Both conserved end residues are part of each CDR3. A D gene is named only where the DNA matches it firmly. Clone size is shown for a subset of rows, as once, few, many or a class of expanded clone.

J,size,V,D,DNA,CDR3
TRBJ2-2,-,TRBV10-3,-,TGTGCCATCACCATCTCCCCCACCGGGGAGCTGTTTTTT,CAITISPTGELFF
TRBJ2-7,-,TRBV7-2,-,TGTGCCAGCAGCCAGGGCGGGTTCTACGAGCAGTACTTC,CASSQGGFYEQYF
TRBJ1-2,-,TRBV28,-,TGTGCCAGCACCTTGAGGAGTTCCTATGGCTACACCTTC,CASTLRSSYGYTF
TRBJ2-1,few,TRBV7-3,-,TGTGCCAGCAGCTTAGAAGTTTCCAATGAGCAGTTCTTC,CASSLEVSNEQFF
TRBJ2-2,-,TRBV9,-,TGTGCCAGACGACCGACTTTGAACACCGGGGAGCTGTTTTTT,CARRPTLNTGELFF
TRBJ1-5,few,TRBV29-1,-,TGCAGCGTTGAATACCCCGGGGGAGGGAAGCCCCAGCATTTT,CSVEYPGGGKPQHF
TRBJ2-1,-,TRBV19,-,TGTGCCAGTTCGATCTACAATGAGCAGTTCTTC,CASSIYNEQFF
TRBJ2-3,-,TRBV15,TRBD1,TGTGCCACCAGCAGCGTGGGACAGGGGTTAGATACGCAGTATTTT,CATSSVGQGLDTQYF
TRBJ2-2,few,TRBV4-1,-,TGCGCCAGCAGCCAAGATACGGACAGCTCGAACACCGGGGAGCTGTTTTTT,CASSQDTDSSNTGELFF
TRBJ2-5,few,TRBV29-1,TRBD2,TGCAGCGTACCCAGAGCGGGGGGGCTGGAGACCCAGTACTTC,CSVPRAGGLETQYF
TRBJ2-3,-,TRBV5-1,-,TGCGCCAGCAAGTTGGGGACTGGCACAGATACGCAGTATTTT,CASKLGTGTDTQYF
TRBJ2-7,few,TRBV7-2,-,TGTGCCAGCAGCTTATTGATTTCCCACTCCTACGAGCAGTACTTC,CASSLLISHSYEQYF
TRBJ2-5,-,TRBV4-1,TRBD1,TGCGCCAGCAGCCAGGGACAGGTTACTCAAGAGACCCAGTACTTC,CASSQGQVTQETQYF
TRBJ2-5,few,TRBV29-1,TRBD1,TGCAGCGTTCAAGACAGGGTACCTCAAGAGACCCAGTACTTC,CSVQDRVPQETQYF
TRBJ1-5,few,TRBV29-1,-,TGCAGCGTCCGGGGAGCGGGCAATCAGCCCCAGCATTTT,CSVRGAGNQPQHF
TRBJ2-6,few,TRBV4-3,TRBD1,TGCGCCAGCAGCCTCTATTCCGGGGACAGGGGTTACTCTGGGGCCAACGTCCTGACTTTC,CASSLYSGDRGYSGANVLTF
TRBJ2-1,-,TRBV7-9,TRBD2,TGTGCCAGCAGCTTAAGGGCTAGCGGGGAAAATGAGCAGTTCTTC,CASSLRASGENEQFF
TRBJ2-1,-,TRBV30,TRBD2,TGTGCCTGGAGTGGTCTAGCGGCTAACAATGAGCAGTTCTTC,CAWSGLAANNEQFF
TRBJ1-5,-,TRBV30,TRBD1,TGTGCCTGGAGTATGAGACAGGGCGGGAATCAGCCCCAGCATTTT,CAWSMRQGGNQPQHF
TRBJ2-1,-,TRBV7-2,-,TGTGCCAGCAGCACGCCCCCCAGAGAGCAGTTCTTC,CASSTPPREQFF
TRBJ2-2,-,TRBV4-3,-,TGCGCCAGCAGCCAACTAGTCTCCGGGGAGCTGTTTTTT,CASSQLVSGELFF
TRBJ1-3,few,TRBV14,-,TGTGCCAGCAGCCACGGGGGCCTTGGAAACACCATATATTTT,CASSHGGLGNTIYF
TRBJ2-3,few,TRBV28,-,TGTGCCAGCAGTTTTGGAGGTAGCACAGATACGCAGTATTTT,CASSFGGSTDTQYF
TRBJ1-6,-,TRBV25-1,TRBD1,TGTGCCAGCAGACAACAGGGGAATTCACCCCTCCACTTT,CASRQQGNSPLHF
TRBJ1-1,-,TRBV29-1,-,TGCAGCGCCGGACAGAATGAAGCTTTCTTT,CSAGQNEAFF
TRBJ2-1,few,TRBV6-5,TRBD1,TGTGCCAGCAGTGGACAGGGTGCCAATGAGCAGTTCTTC,CASSGQGANEQFF
TRBJ2-5,-,TRBV9,-,TGTGCCAGCAGCCCAAGGACAGAAGAGACCCAGTACTTC,CASSPRTEETQYF
TRBJ1-3,-,TRBV30,TRBD1,TGTGCCTGGAGTTGCAGGACAGGGACTGGAAACACCATATATTTT,CAWSCRTGTGNTIYF
TRBJ2-1,-,TRBV6-5,-,TGTGCCAGCAGTCGAGGAGACTCCTACAATGAGCAGTTCTTC,CASSRGDSYNEQFF
TRBJ2-4,-,TRBV5-1,-,TGCGCCAGCAGCTTGGATCCTGGGCGAACCAAAAACATTCAGTACTTC,CASSLDPGRTKNIQYF
TRBJ2-5,-,TRBV10-3,TRBD2,TGTGCCATCAGTGCTGCTAGCGGGGGGGCACTGGAGACCCAGTACTTC,CAISAASGGALETQYF
TRBJ2-1,-,TRBV9,-,TGTGCCAGCAGCGCTTTACTAGATACTGAGCAGTTCTTC,CASSALLDTEQFF
TRBJ2-7,few,TRBV7-2,-,TGTGCCAGCAGCTTAGGGCGGGGGCCTTCCTACGAGCAGTACTTC,CASSLGRGPSYEQYF
TRBJ1-2,-,TRBV30,-,TGTGCCTGGAGTGTTCTTCATAACTATGGCTACACCTTC,CAWSVLHNYGYTF
TRBJ1-1,-,TRBV30,-,TGTGCCTGGAGTGTTCTGGGCACTGAAGCTTTCTTT,CAWSVLGTEAFF
TRBJ2-7,few,TRBV29-1,-,TGCAGCGTTGAGACAGCGGTCGGGTACGAGCAGTACTTC,CSVETAVGYEQYF
TRBJ1-2,few,TRBV4-3,-,TGCGCCAGCAGCCAAGACGGAGAGTATGGCTACACCTTC,CASSQDGEYGYTF
TRBJ2-7,-,TRBV29-1,TRBD1,TGCAGCGGGACCGGGACAGCACGAAATACTGTGAATAACTGCGAGCAGTACTTC,CSGTGTARNTVNNCEQYF
TRBJ1-1,few,TRBV14,-,TGTGCCAGCAGCGGCAGGGGTGACACTGAAGCTTTCTTT,CASSGRGDTEAFF
TRBJ2-2,-,TRBV4-3,-,TGCGCCAGCAGCCAAGGTCCCCCGGGGACACCTAAGGGGCTGAACACCGGGGAGCTGTTTTTT,CASSQGPPGTPKGLNTGELFF
TRBJ2-1,-,TRBV27,TRBD1,TGTGCCAGCAGTTTATCGGGACAGGGGGCCAATGAGCAGTTCTTC,CASSLSGQGANEQFF
TRBJ2-7,few,TRBV19,-,TGTGCCAGTAACCCCCGGGCCGGGGCCTACGAGCAGTACTTC,CASNPRAGAYEQYF
TRBJ2-2,-,TRBV7-2,-,TGTGCCAGCAGCATCAGGGGCGGGGAGCTGTTTTTT,CASSIRGGELFF
TRBJ2-6,-,TRBV6-5,-,TGTGCCAGCAGTTACTCGCCCTCTGGGGCCAACGTCCTGACTTTC,CASSYSPSGANVLTF
TRBJ1-1,-,TRBV7-2,TRBD1,TGTGCCAGCAGCCCAGGGGGGATGAACACTGAAGCTTTCTTT,CASSPGGMNTEAFF
TRBJ2-1,few,TRBV14,TRBD2,TGTGCCAGCAGCCAAGAAGATACTAGCGGGAGGACACTTTTCTACAATGAGCAGTTCTTC,CASSQEDTSGRTLFYNEQFF
TRBJ2-5,few,TRBV13,TRBD2,TGTGCCAGCAGCTCCCGGGGGGGCCAGCAAGAGACCCAGTACTTC,CASSSRGGQQETQYF
TRBJ2-2,-,TRBV30,-,TGTGTTAAAGTGGGGAACACCGGGGAGCTGTTTTTT,CVKVGNTGELFF
TRBJ2-7,-,TRBV18,TRBD1,TGTGCCAGCTCACCTAAGACAGGGGCGGACTACGAGCAGTACTTC,CASSPKTGADYEQYF
TRBJ2-5,-,TRBV5-6,-,TGTGCCAGCAGCTTGATTCCCGGCAGGACCCAGTACTTC,CASSLIPGRTQYF
TRBJ2-5,-,TRBV11-3,TRBD2,TGTGCCAGCAGCTTCTGGACTAGCGGGGACCTTTGGGAGACCCAGTACTTC,CASSFWTSGDLWETQYF
TRBJ1-4,few,TRBV18,-,TGTGCCAGCTCACCACGGCCACCGGGTGAAAAACTGTTTTTT,CASSPRPPGEKLFF
TRBJ2-5,-,TRBV27,-,TGTGCCAGCAGTTATACGGGCCTGGGGGAGACCCAGTACTTC,CASSYTGLGETQYF
TRBJ2-2,few,TRBV28,-,TGTGCCAGCAGTTTTCCGGGGGCTTCCGGGGAGCTGTTTTTT,CASSFPGASGELFF
TRBJ2-5,-,TRBV7-2,-,TGTGCCAGCAGCTTAGGTCGACAGGCAGAGACCCAGTACTTC,CASSLGRQAETQYF